The 23 T cell receptor beta chains below come from one sample, sequenced in a study of blood T cell repertoires in COVID-19 (TCRdb year 2020). Receptors were amplified or captured by the immunoSEQ multiplex PCR assay. TCRdb took this table from immuneACCESS and kept in-frame rearrangements with V and J called. Such tables lack part of the clones; where checked against another copy, unresolved V genes explain under half of the gap, and the rest is unexplained. Within this sample are more than 350,000 clones, with 80% to 90% of them counted one time only. The biggest ten clones account for about a tenth of the sample. Material for sequencing was PBMCs or T cells enriched from blood (not recorded which). The receptors shown here come from a woman aged 45-60 years who had recovered from COVID-19.

The chain recombines TRBV10-3 with TRBJ1-1; possible D gene TRBD1, 5 bases. V was pared by 3 bases and J by 1 base, with 15 bases between. Per the germline V gene, CDR1 is ENHRY and CDR2 is SYGVKD. The CDR3 runs to 16 residues. DNA for the CDR3: TGTGCCATCAGTGAAAGTACAGGTATGAAGAACACTGAAGCTTTCTTT. Translation gives CAISESTGMKNTEAFF.

CDR3 sequence (DNA): TGTGCCAGCAGGTTACCCGGGACAGGGAACTATGGCTACACCTTC. Amino acids: CASRLPGTGNYGYTF. This chain joins TRBV28 and TRBJ1-2, with 9 bases aligning to TRBD1. The CDR3 extends over 15 amino acids. CDR1 is MDHEN, CDR2 SYDVKM, per germline. V lost 6 bases and J lost 2; bases outside the gene matches: 7.

The rearrangement uses TRBV5-8 and TRBJ2-1, with D tentatively TRBD1 (6 bases). Germline V gene lookup returns CDR1 SGHTS and CDR2 YDEGEE. V was shortened by 4 bases and J by 2 bases, with 13 bases between the two germline ends. This CDR3 comprises 15 residues. CDR3 bases: TGTGCCAGCAGCGATACAGGGTCCCCCTACAATGAGCAGTTCTTC. This gives the protein CASSDTGSPYNEQFF.

V is TRBV5-1 and J is TRBJ2-5, with D unclear. Trimming left V 4 bases short and J 1 base short, with 11 bases between. The germline V gene has CDR1 SGHRS and CDR2 YFSETQ. The CDR3 has 14 amino acids. CDR3 bases: TGCGCCAGCAGCACCCTACCCTTCCAAGAGACCCAGTACTTC. This translates into CASSTLPFQETQYF.

The chain couples TRBV19 to TRBJ1-5; 12 positions match TRBD1. The V gene's germline CDR1 is LNHDA and CDR2 SQIVND (reference sequence). V lost 6 bases and J lost 0; bases outside the gene matches: 9. The CDR3 length is 18 residues. For the CDR3, the DNA is TGTGCCAGTAGAAACCGGGACAGGGGGCTACTTAGCAATCAGCCCCAGCATTTT. Its protein is CASRNRDRGLLSNQPQHF.

V is TRBV19 and J is TRBJ1-1; no definite D call. V lost 5 bases and J lost 5, with 12 bases in between. The CDR3 length is 13 residues. CDR1 and CDR2 (germline): LNHDA, SQIVND (reference sequence). As DNA, the CDR3 is TGTGCCAGTAGTGACCACAGAAAAACTGAAGCTTTCTTT. It encodes CASSDHRKTEAFF.

The chain couples TRBV24-1 to TRBJ2-7, with 10 bases aligning to TRBD1. Germline CDR1 reads KGHDR; CDR2 reads SFDVKD. Trimming removed 0 bases from V and 3 bases from J; junction bases left unmatched: 19. The CDR3 runs to 21 residues. Here the CDR3 DNA reads TGTGCCACCAGTGATTTGCCGTGGGACAGGGGACTGAGCGGCTTATACTACGAGCAGTACTTC. Residues: CATSDLPWDRGLSGLYYEQYF.

The chain links TRBV5-1 to TRBJ1-1, with D perhaps TRBD1 (5 bases). V gave up 5 bases and J gave up 1 base, with 12 bases separating them. Germline V gene sequence: CDR1 SGHRS, CDR2 YFSETQ. The CDR3 has 14 amino acids. CDR3 sequence reads: CASSDGGTNTEAFF. Here the CDR3 DNA reads TGCGCCAGCAGTGACGGGGGGACGAACACTGAAGCTTTCTTT.

This clone was observed once. J is TRBJ1-5 and V is TRBV29-1, with D tentatively TRBD1 (6 bases). The V gene lost 6 bases and the J gene lost 3 bases, with 12 bases spanning the gap. The CDR3 spans 13 residues. CDR1 and CDR2 (germline): SQVTM, ANQGSEA. CDR3 sequence: CSVDQGPNQPQHF. DNA for the CDR3: TGCAGCGTGGACCAGGGGCCCAATCAGCCCCAGCATTTT.

V is TRBV30 and J is TRBJ1-3; D unresolved. Germline CDR1 reads GTSNPN; CDR2 reads SVGIG (reference sequence). The CDR3 consists of 16 residues. V lost 0 bases and J 0 bases, leaving 12 bases between the germline ends. The CDR3 DNA sequence: TGTGCCTGGAGTGTACCGTCGGGAGTCTCTGGAAACACCATATATTTT. Residues: CAWSVPSGVSGNTIYF.

The chain has TRBV29-1 and TRBJ1-3; D unclear. Looked up from germline, CDR1 is SQVTM and CDR2 is ANQGSEA. CDR3 length equals 14 residues. V lost 5 bases and J 3 bases, leaving 14 bases between the germline ends. CDR3 loop: CSVLSPRFGNTIYF. CDR3 in DNA: TGCAGCGTTCTCTCGCCGCGTTTTGGAAACACCATATATTTT.

This clone was seen a single time. The chain links TRBV30 to TRBJ1-3; D gene unclear. The CDR3 consists of 12 residues. Germline V gives CDR1 GTSNPN, CDR2 SVGIG (reference sequence). V was cut by 0 bases and J by 4 bases, with 4 bases left in between. As DNA, the CDR3 is TGTGCCTGGAGTGTACACGGAAACACCATATATTTT. It codes for CAWSVHGNTIYF.

The chain combines TRBV5-1 with TRBJ1-1; D ambiguous. The CDR3 consists of 12 residues. Germline CDR1 reads SGHRS; CDR2 reads YFSETQ. V lost 0 bases, J lost 8 bases, and 8 bases lay in between. In DNA form, the CDR3 reads TGCGCCAGCAGCTTGGGGGAGAAAGAAGCTTTCTTT. It yields the protein CASSLGEKEAFF. The variable domain in full, completed from reference TRBV5-1 and TRBJ1-1, reads KAGVTQTPRYLIKTRGQQVTLSCSPISGHRSVSWYQQTPGQGLQFLFEYFSETQRNKGNFPGRFSGRQFSNSRSEMNVSTLELGDSALYLCASSLGEKEAFFGQGTRLTVV.

The rearrangement uses TRBV11-2 and TRBJ1-1; the D is unclear. The CDR3 has 14 residues. V dropped 1 base and J dropped 3 bases, with 9 bases sitting between them. Germline CDR1 and CDR2: SGHAT and FQNNGV. In nucleotides, the CDR3 is TGTGCCAGCAGCTTAGTGTTGCGGGACACTGAAGCTTTCTTT. It encodes CASSLVLRDTEAFF.

The chain links TRBV6-1 to TRBJ2-7, with D tentatively TRBD1 (6 bases). This CDR3 comprises 14 residues. Deletions cut 2 bases from V and 4 bases from J, with 12 bases between. In germline, CDR1 is MNHNS, CDR2 SASEGT. The CDR3 coding sequence is TGTGCCAGCAGTGAACCGGACAGCCTTTACGAGCAGTACTTC. It translates to CASSEPDSLYEQYF.

This sequence joins TRBV7-2 and TRBJ2-7; TRBD1 matches at 8 bases. Germline V gene sequence: CDR1 SGHTA, CDR2 FQGNSA. V shed 4 bases and J 1 base; nucleotides not matched to a gene: 3. The CDR3 runs to 14 residues. CDR3 DNA: TGTGCCAGCAGCTCCCGGGACAGGTCCTACGAGCAGTACTTC. Its translation is CASSSRDRSYEQYF.

The chain carries TRBV2 and TRBJ1-5; D is unclear. The germline V gene has CDR1 SNHLY and CDR2 FYNNEI. The CDR3 runs 15 residues. V lost 4 bases and J 1 base, leaving 11 bases between the germline ends. The CDR3 loop is CASSGSQASNQPQHF. The CDR3 DNA is TGTGCCAGCAGTGGCAGTCAGGCAAGCAATCAGCCCCAGCATTTT.

This chain connects TRBV7-6 to TRBJ2-5, with 7 positions matching TRBD1. Germline loops: CDR1 SGHVS, CDR2 FNYEAQ. V lost 1 base and J lost 2; bases outside the gene matches: 4. This CDR3 comprises 15 residues. CDR3 protein: CASSLEGGRQETQYF. The CDR3 nucleotides read TGTGCCAGCAGCTTAGAAGGGGGCAGACAAGAGACCCAGTACTTC. Looking up the rest from reference TRBV7-6 and TRBJ2-5 gives the full variable domain: GAGVSQSPRYKVTKRGQDVALRCDPISGHVSLYWYRQALGQGPEFLTYFNYEAQQDKSGLPNDRFSAERPEGSISTLTIQRTEQRDSAMYRCASSLEGGRQETQYFGPGTRLLVL.

CDR3: CASSLGTLALHF. For the CDR3, the DNA is TGTGCCAGCAGTTTAGGGACTTTGGCCCTCCACTTT. The chain employs TRBV12-3 or TRBV12-4 and TRBJ1-6; D unresolved. V dropped 1 base and J dropped 14 bases, with 9 bases sitting between them. This CDR3 comprises 12 residues.

V gene TRBV29-1 combines with J gene TRBJ2-2; 9 bases match TRBD1. The germline gives CDR1 SQVTM, CDR2 ANQGSEA. The CDR3 sequence is 14 residues long. V shed 3 bases and J 4 bases; nucleotides not matched to a gene: 3. The CDR3, as DNA: TGCAGCGTTGAGGGACAGGGACGCACCGGGGAGCTGTTTTTT. As protein: CSVEGQGRTGELFF.

The chain links TRBV19 to TRBJ1-1, with D possibly TRBD1 on 5 matching bases. Germline V gene data show CDR1 as LNHDA and CDR2 as SQIVND (reference sequence). V lost 5 bases, J lost 0 bases, and 7 bases lay in between. This CDR3 spans 13 amino acids. In nucleotides, the CDR3 is TGTGCCAGTAGTGCGACAGTGAACACTGAAGCTTTCTTT. Its protein is CASSATVNTEAFF.

This chain links TRBV2 with TRBJ1-1; TRBD1 agrees at 7 bases. Germline loops: CDR1 SNHLY, CDR2 FYNNEI. The CDR3 contains 15 residues. With V trimmed by 6 bases and J by 8 bases, 15 bases remained unmatched. The CDR3 DNA is TGTGCCAGCAGCGACGAGGGGGCCGCCCTTTCCGAAGCTTTCTTT. The encoded protein is CASSDEGAALSEAFF.

This chain uses TRBV28 with TRBJ2-7; D perhaps matches TRBD1 (6 bases). Trimming removed 6 bases at V and 4 bases at J, with 16 bases between. The CDR3 runs to 14 residues. Germline V gives CDR1 MDHEN, CDR2 SYDVKM. The CDR3 protein is CASRGQGGIYEQYF. CDR3 nucleotides: TGTGCCAGCAGAGGTCAAGGGGGTATTTACGAGCAGTACTTC.